This TCR beta chain was identified during a study of T-cell reconstitution after alpha-beta-depleted transplantation in children. TCRbeta library preparation incorporated unique molecular identifiers. MiXCR was run by TCRdb on the PCR reads, yielding one entry per CDR3 protein. The sample yields about 400,000 distinct CDR3 sequences, 20% seen once. This clonotype was seen only a few times. The clonotype originates from a human donor who donated a stem cell graft to a child with acute myeloid leukemia. This specimen was PBMCs from the stem cell graft donor, taken from the stem cell graft.

The CDR3 sequence is CASAILTKMATSYEQYF. As DNA, the CDR3 is TGTGCCAGCGCCATACTAACAAAGATGGCCACCTCCTACGAGCAGTACTTC. The chain is built from TRBV21-1 and TRBJ2-7. TRBV21-1 is labeled a pseudogene. There are 17 residues in the CDR3.